This T cell receptor beta chain was recovered during a study of control samples from healthy donors and cancer patients. The CDR3 loop spans 16 amino acids. V lost 1 base to trimming and J lost 0 bases, with 11 bases between them. Germline V gene sequence: CDR1 SGHRS, CDR2 YFSETQ. Profiled with immunoSEQ multiplex PCR; TCRdb holds only in-frame clones, not every one. The sample lists around 140,000 clones, roughly 91% occurring once. Material: PBMCs. The chain is built from TRBV5-1 and TRBJ1-3; the D is unclear. The receptor was isolated from a man aged 50-60 years with head and neck cancer. The CDR3 DNA sequence: TGCGCCAGCAGCTTGAGTTGGGCTTACTCTGGAAACACCATATATTTT. Encoded protein: CASSLSWAYSGNTIYF.